These T cell receptor beta chains were read from a single sample in a study of Graves' ophthalmopathy and Graves' hyperthyroidism. TCRdb reprocessed the multiplex PCR reads via MiXCR and lists one record per CDR3 protein. The sample shows around 1,200,000 distinct CDR3 sequences, less than 45% of them seen only once. Sequencing was carried out using peripheral blood or thyroid tissue (not recorded which). These TCRs come from an adult man with Graves' hyperthyroidism. Both conserved end residues are part of each CDR3. Fields, in order: CDR3 protein, CDR3 DNA, clone size, D gene, V gene, J gene. A D gene is named only where the DNA matches it firmly. A row's size may be missing; if present it is once, few, many or a size class.

CDR3: CASSGVSYEQYF
DNA: TGCGCCAGCAGTGGGGTCTCCTACGAGCAGTACTTC
size: many
D: -
V: TRBV2
J: TRBJ2-7

CDR3: CAIRTDRVSMNTEAFF
DNA: TGTGCCATCAGGACGGACAGGGTGTCAATGAACACTGAAGCTTTCTTT
size: many
D: TRBD1
V: TRBV10-3
J: TRBJ1-1

CDR3: CASTAGGASDTEAFF
DNA: TGTGCCAGCACGGCAGGGGGCGCATCTGACACTGAAGCTTTCTTT
size: -
D: TRBD1
V: TRBV7-9
J: TRBJ1-1

CDR3: CASSPSHGAYEQYF
DNA: TGTGCCAGCAGCCCCAGCCATGGGGCCTACGAGCAGTACTTC
size: many
D: -
V: TRBV11-1
J: TRBJ2-7

CDR3: CATSGTGTGANSPLHF
DNA: TGTGCCACCAGCGGAACCGGGACAGGGGCTAATTCACCCCTCCACTTT
size: once
D: TRBD1
V: TRBV15
J: TRBJ1-6

CDR3: CSVEDTRDGEKLFF
DNA: TGCAGCGTTGAAGATACGAGGGACGGTGAAAAACTGTTTTTT
size: -
D: -
V: TRBV29-1
J: TRBJ1-4

CDR3: CASSVGTGGSPLHF
DNA: TGTGCCAGCAGCGTGGGGACAGGTGGCTCACCCCTCCACTTT
size: -
D: TRBD1
V: TRBV9
J: TRBJ1-6

CDR3: CASSLWEGESYEQYF
DNA: TGTGCCAGCAGCCTGTGGGAGGGAGAATCCTACGAGCAGTACTTC
size: few
D: TRBD2
V: TRBV6-2/TRBV6-3
J: TRBJ2-7

CDR3: CASNTGQGPDQPQHF
DNA: TGTGCCAGTAATACGGGACAGGGGCCGGATCAGCCCCAGCATTTT
size: -
D: TRBD1
V: TRBV19
J: TRBJ1-5

CDR3: CASSSSPPRYTF
DNA: TGTGCCAGCAGTTCGTCCCCTCCTCGCTACACCTTC
size: -
D: -
V: TRBV28
J: TRBJ1-2